The source of this TCR beta chain is a study of T cell repertoires in cytomegalovirus infection. About the research overall: TCR beta signatures that were public indicated CMV infection and matching HLA type. Overall study findings and caveats: Based on cumulative public TCR beta family frequency, carriers of CMV plus the relevant HLA were identified.

Using its own MiXCR run on the reads, TCRdb lists one record per CDR3 protein. The repertoire holds 650,000 to 900,000 distinct CDR3 sequences, with approximately 32% as singletons. Points on this clonotype: Its antigen is unknown.

The source is a human donor in good health (CMV status not recorded). Some clones in this sample may be carry-over from other donors' samples. The starting material was cultured CD8+ T cells from PBMCs, obtained from culture after CMV antigen stimulation.

Written as DNA, the CDR3 is TGTGCCAGCAGTTACCCATCGCCGGGACTAGCGGGGGCGTACACAGATACGCAGTATTTT. Residues: CASSYPSPGLAGAYTDTQYF. The chain employs TRBV6-2 or TRBV6-3 and TRBJ2-3, with TRBD2 identical over 14 bases. This CDR3 comprises 20 residues. V lost 2 bases and J lost 2; bases outside the gene matches: 12. Germline loops: CDR1 MNHEY, CDR2 SVGEGT.